This is a list of T cell receptor beta chains from one sample in a study of T-cell reconstitution after alpha-beta-depleted transplantation in children. In TCRdb, the PCR reads were re-called with MiXCR into one record per CDR3 protein. Counted here are fewer than 350,000 distinct CDR3 sequences, over 9.5% occurring once; the ten biggest clones make up around 7.5%. The sequencing here drew on PBMCs, taken before TCRalphabeta/CD19-depleted stem cell transplant. These receptors were collected from a boy in the first two years of life with acute myeloid leukemia, due to receive a stem cell transplant. Each CDR3 is given with its conserved first and last residue. The order of the fields is V gene, J gene, D gene, clone size, CDR3 DNA, CDR3 protein. A D gene is named only where the DNA matches it firmly. Clone sizes are given selectively: once, few, many, or a class where the clone is expanded.

TRBV28	TRBJ2-1	.	many	TGTGCCAGCAGTTTGTCGTCGGGGGCAGGGAATGAGCAGTTCTTC	CASSLSSGAGNEQFF
TRBV28	TRBJ1-1	.	many	TGTGCCAGCAGTTGGTCCCCAAGGCCGGGGTCGCCTTTCTTT	CASSWSPRPGSPFF
TRBV20-1	TRBJ2-1	.	.	TGCAGTGCTAGTAATCGGCCGTTCTTAAATGAGCAGTTCTTC	CSASNRPFLNEQFF
TRBV7-9	TRBJ1-5	.	many	TGTGCCAGCAGCCCCAGTCAGGGGCCAAATCAGCCCCAGCATTTT	CASSPSQGPNQPQHF
TRBV2	TRBJ2-3	TRBD1	many	TGTGCCAGCAGTGCGGACAGGTACACAGATACGCAGTATTTT	CASSADRYTDTQYF
TRBV20-1	TRBJ2-1	.	many	TGCAGTGCTAGAGATCGGGCGAGCTCCTACAATGAGCAGTTCTTC	CSARDRASSYNEQFF
TRBV7-7	TRBJ2-7	.	many	TGTGCCAGCAGCCCTTATATCGGACTGTACGAGCAGTACTTC	CASSPYIGLYEQYF
TRBV20-1	TRBJ2-1	.	few	TGCAGTGCTAGAGTTAGCGGCACAGCAGGGGAGCAGTTCTTC	CSARVSGTAGEQFF
TRBV4-2	TRBJ1-1	.	.	TGTGCCAGCAGCCAAGACCCAGGGCCGATGAACACTGAAGCTTTCTTT	CASSQDPGPMNTEAFF
TRBV7-2	TRBJ2-1	.	many	TGTGCCAGCAGCTTAGGGGTAGGGGGGCCTTCCTACAATGAGCAGTTCTTC	CASSLGVGGPSYNEQFF
TRBV10-2	TRBJ1-2	.	many	TGCGCCAGCAGTGCTTTAGGGGTCGGCTATGGCTACACCTTC	CASSALGVGYGYTF
TRBV6-6	TRBJ1-2	TRBD1	many	TGTGCCAGCAGTTACGCGGACAGGCGTGGCTACACCTTC	CASSYADRRGYTF
TRBV12-3/TRBV12-4	TRBJ2-2	TRBD2	many	TGTGCCAGCACCCCCGGCGGGAGAGGCACCGGGGAGCTGTTTTTT	CASTPGGRGTGELFF
TRBV18	TRBJ2-7	.	.	TGTGCCAGCTCACCACTCGTCCTAGGGGTCTACGAGCAGTACTTC	CASSPLVLGVYEQYF
TRBV4-3	TRBJ2-7	.	many	TGCGCCAGCAGCCAAGATCCGGCTAGGCCCGAGCAGTACTTC	CASSQDPARPEQYF
TRBV20-1	TRBJ2-3	.	.	TGCAGTGTGCCTAGGTCAGATACGCAGTATTTT	CSVPRSDTQYF
TRBV19	TRBJ1-1	TRBD1	many	TGTGCCAGTAGTATGCCGGGACAGGGCCCTGAAGCTTTCTTT	CASSMPGQGPEAFF
TRBV7-9	TRBJ2-2	TRBD2	many	TGTGCCAGCATCCTGACCCGTAGCGGGGGTGTCACCGGGGAGCTGTTTTTT	CASILTRSGGVTGELFF
TRBV6-5	TRBJ2-5	TRBD2	few	TGTGCCAGCAGTTCTCCGGGACTAGCGGGAGGGCCGGGGGAGACCCAGTACTTC	CASSSPGLAGGPGETQYF
TRBV7-3	TRBJ2-7	.	many	TGTGCCAGCAGCTTAACCCCCACAGGGCTAAACGAGCAGTACTTC	CASSLTPTGLNEQYF
TRBV24-1	TRBJ2-5	TRBD2	few	TGTGCCACCAGTCCGGGACTAGCATACCAAGAGACCCAGTACTTC	CATSPGLAYQETQYF
TRBV11-1	TRBJ2-7	TRBD2	many	TGTGCCAGCAGGAAACCCAGGGGTGACTTCTTAGCGGGAGCCCTCTACGAGCAGTACTTC	CASRKPRGDFLAGALYEQYF
TRBV3-1	TRBJ2-7	.	.	TGTGCCAGCGGGAGGTTCTACGAGCAGTACTTC	CASGRFYEQYF
TRBV28	TRBJ2-7	.	few	TGTGCCAGCAGTTTATTGGGACAAGCTTACGAGCAGTACTTC	CASSLLGQAYEQYF
TRBV28	TRBJ2-3	.	many	TGTGCCAGCATGTACACAGATACGCAGTATTTT	CASMYTDTQYF
TRBV12-3/TRBV12-4	TRBJ2-7	TRBD2	many	TGTGCCAGCAGTCCGACACTAGCGGGAGGACCCTACGAGCAGTACTTC	CASSPTLAGGPYEQYF
TRBV10-3	TRBJ2-5	.	many	TGTGCCATCAGTGACCAGGGGTATGCTGAGACCCAGTACTTC	CAISDQGYAETQYF
TRBV11-1	TRBJ2-3	TRBD2	many	TGTGCCAGCAGCGCCCCGACTAGCGGCTACACAGATACGCAGTATTTT	CASSAPTSGYTDTQYF
TRBV11-1	TRBJ1-6	TRBD1	many	TGTGCCAGCAGCTCCCCAGGCACAGGGGCAGCCTATAATTCACCCCTCCACTTT	CASSSPGTGAAYNSPLHF
TRBV6-2/TRBV6-3	TRBJ2-2	TRBD2	many	TGTGCCAGCAGTTACTCGAACTATCCTAGCGGGACGGTAATGGAAGCCGGGGAGCTGTTTTTT	CASSYSNYPSGTVMEAGELFF
TRBV25-1	TRBJ2-2	.	few	TGTGCCAGCACGGAGTACGCGAACACCGGGGAGCTGTTTTTT	CASTEYANTGELFF
TRBV7-2	TRBJ1-2	TRBD1	few	TGTGCCAGCAGCTCCGGGACAGTGGGCGTAAGGGGCTATGGCTACACCTTC	CASSSGTVGVRGYGYTF
TRBV3-1	TRBJ2-3	.	many	TGTGCCAGCAGCCACGGTTCTAGCACAGATACGCAGTATTTT	CASSHGSSTDTQYF
TRBV12-3/TRBV12-4	TRBJ2-1	.	many	TGTGCCAGCAGTCGGGGGCGGGACAACAATGAGCAGTTCTTC	CASSRGRDNNEQFF
TRBV28	TRBJ1-1	TRBD1	.	TGTGCCAGCAGCTCCCCGGGACAGTACACTGAAGCTTTCTTT	CASSSPGQYTEAFF
TRBV27	TRBJ1-4	.	many	TGTGCCAGCAGTTTATCCGGGGGCCGGAAACTGTTTTTT	CASSLSGGRKLFF